These T cell receptor beta chains were read from a single sample in a study of T cell changes during pregnancy in multiple sclerosis. Produced via immunoSEQ multiplex PCR; TCRdb's table is partial and in-frame only. This table has about 60,000 clones, roughly 90% appearing once. The material sequenced was peripheral blood, taken in the first trimester of pregnancy. These receptors were collected from a female donor with multiple sclerosis, enrolled in a pregnancy study. Each CDR3 is given with its conserved first and last residue. The D gene is left open where the match is weak. The size field is filled for only some rows; it gives once, few, many or a size class.

v_call,d_call,j_call,clone_size,cdr3_aa,cdr3_nt
TRBV27,NA,TRBJ2-7,NA,CASSFGRAYEQYF,TGTGCCAGCAGTTTTGGCAGGGCCTACGAGCAGTACTTC
TRBV9,NA,TRBJ1-2,NA,CASSVGPGTNYGYTF,TGTGCCAGCAGCGTAGGCCCGGGAACTAACTATGGCTACACCTTC
TRBV11-3,TRBD2,TRBJ2-1,NA,CASSGGLAGEQFF,TGTGCCAGCAGCGGGGGACTAGCGGGGGAGCAGTTCTTC
TRBV9,TRBD1,TRBJ2-1,NA,CASSVVPGQGTHEQFF,TGTGCCAGCAGCGTAGTACCGGGACAGGGAACCCATGAGCAGTTCTTC
TRBV6-1,TRBD1,TRBJ2-7,NA,CASRNVQGALYEQYF,TGTGCCAGTCGAAACGTACAGGGGGCTCTCTACGAGCAGTACTTC
TRBV2,NA,TRBJ2-1,NA,CASSSESYNEQFF,TGTGCCAGCAGTAGCGAGAGCTACAATGAGCAGTTCTTC
TRBV10-3,TRBD1,TRBJ1-1,once,CAISRTGLNTEAFF,TGTGCCATCAGCCGGACAGGGCTGAACACTGAAGCTTTCTTT
TRBV27,NA,TRBJ2-7,NA,CASSLRPRGDEQYF,TGTGCCAGCAGTTTAAGGCCCAGGGGCGACGAGCAGTACTTC
TRBV6-4,NA,TRBJ1-1,NA,CASSERTGTEAFF,TGTGCCAGCAGTGAGAGGACCGGGACAGAAGCTTTCTTT
TRBV7-3,NA,TRBJ2-1,NA,CASSLAGHNEQFF,TGTGCCAGCAGTTTGGCAGGCCACAATGAGCAGTTCTTC
TRBV15,NA,TRBJ1-4,NA,CATSRDIGTTQRKLFF,TGTGCCACCAGCAGAGATATTGGGACTACTCAACGAAAACTGTTTTTT
TRBV7-9,TRBD1,TRBJ2-5,NA,CASSSKPGDRAEETQYF,TGTGCCAGCAGCTCAAAACCGGGGGACAGGGCAGAGGAGACCCAGTACTTC
TRBV13,NA,TRBJ2-7,NA,CASSERGYSTYEQYF,TGTGCCAGCAGCGAAAGGGGGTATTCAACCTACGAGCAGTACTTC
TRBV28,NA,TRBJ2-2,NA,CATGVAGLNTGELFF,TGTGCCACCGGAGTGGCGGGGTTAAACACCGGGGAGCTGTTTTTT